Shown below are 7 T cell receptor beta chains from a single sample sequenced in a study of T cells in Graves' hyperthyroidism and ophthalmopathy. The source material, RNA transcripts, was used to amplify TCR beta CDR3 regions. Primed by the HTBI set, a first-round RT-PCR was run on the TCR CDR3. TCRdb analysed the multiplex PCR reads with MiXCR anew, one entry per CDR3 protein. Of hundreds of thousands of distinct CDR3 sequences in the sample, less than 15% were seen once. Material for sequencing was blood. The origin of the receptors is a woman between 18 and 29 years old with Graves' hyperthyroidism.

The table lists this clonotype with many counts. V and J are TRBV27 and TRBJ2-5; D uncertain. The germline gives CDR1 MNHEY, CDR2 SMNVEV (reference sequence). Trimming stripped 4 bases from V and 1 base from J, with 4 bases between. This CDR3 spans 12 amino acids. The CDR3 region is CASSSPQETQYF. CDR3 in DNA: TGTGCCAGCAGTTCCCCCCAAGAGACCCAGTACTTC.

The chain couples TRBV19 to TRBJ2-2, with 7 bases aligning to TRBD1. V shed 4 bases, J shed 4 bases, and the junction held 6 bases outside the gene matches. Looked up from germline, CDR1 is LNHDA and CDR2 is SQIVND (reference sequence). The CDR3 extends over 15 amino acids. CDR3 bases: TGTGCCAGTAGTAAGAACAGGGGTGGCACCGGGGAGCTGTTTTTT. Translated, it gives CASSKNRGGTGELFF. Looking up the rest from reference TRBV19 and TRBJ2-2 gives the full variable domain: DGGITQSPKYLFRKEGQNVTLSCEQNLNHDAMYWYRQDPGQGLRLIYYSQIVNDFQKGDIAEGYSVSREKKESFPLTVTSAQKNPTAFYLCASSKNRGGTGELFFGEGSRLTVL.

This chain uses TRBV4-1 with TRBJ2-3; 14 nucleotides line up with TRBD2. The length of the CDR3 is 16 residues. The J segment lost 2 bases and the V segment lost 6 bases, leaving 4 bases of the junction unmatched. Germline V gene lookup returns CDR1 MGHRA and CDR2 YSYEKL. CDR3 in DNA: TGCGCCAGCAGGCCGGGACTAGCGGGGGACACAGATACGCAGTATTTT. Translation: CASRPGLAGDTDTQYF.

This clonotype was detected only a few times. A much larger clone sits a single nucleotide away, making a read error possible. The chain recombines TRBV11-2 with TRBJ1-4; D unresolved. The CDR3 is made up of 16 amino acids. Germline V gene data show CDR1 as SGHAT and CDR2 as FQNNGV. The CDR3 sequence is CASSLDAQMKGEKLSF. The CDR3 coding sequence is TGTGCCAGCAGCTTAGATGCGCAAATGAAAGGTGAAAAACTGTCTTTT. Full variable domain (outside the CDR3, taken from reference TRBV11-2 and TRBJ1-4): EAGVAQSPRYKIIEKRQSVAFWCNPISGHATLYWYQQILGQGPKLLIQFQNNGVVDDSQLPKDRFSAERLKGVDSTLKIQPAKLEDSAVYLCASSLDAQMKGEKLSFGSGTQLSVL.

This clonotype was seen ten or more times. The chain links TRBV28 to TRBJ2-7; 9 bases are shared with TRBD1. Germline CDR1 is MDHEN and CDR2 is SYDVKM. The CDR3 is 17 amino acids. V trimming: 4 bases; J trimming: 1 base; junction bases outside the gene matches: 11. CDR3 amino acids: CASSSPSSDRGSYEQYF. CDR3 nucleotide sequence: TGTGCCAGCAGTTCCCCGTCATCGGACAGGGGATCCTACGAGCAGTACTTC.

This clonotype has only a few counts. The chain joins TRBV9 to TRBJ2-1; D uncertain. The CDR3 totals 16 residues. V lost 0 bases to trimming and J lost 1 base, with 11 bases between them. Per germline, CDR1 SGDLS and CDR2 YYNGEE. The CDR3 protein is CASSVGATQSYNEQFF. In DNA form, the CDR3 reads TGTGCCAGCAGCGTAGGAGCTACCCAATCCTACAATGAGCAGTTCTTC.

The sample holds many counts of this clonotype. V and J are TRBV12-3 or TRBV12-4 and TRBJ2-1; 9 bases map to TRBD2. This CDR3 has 15 amino acids. With 3 bases clipped from V and 10 bases from J, the junction kept 10 bases outside the gene matches. As DNA, the CDR3 is TGTGCCAGCAGTTTCGGCGGGGGGGCGGTTAACGAGCAGTTCTTC. Protein: CASSFGGGAVNEQFF.